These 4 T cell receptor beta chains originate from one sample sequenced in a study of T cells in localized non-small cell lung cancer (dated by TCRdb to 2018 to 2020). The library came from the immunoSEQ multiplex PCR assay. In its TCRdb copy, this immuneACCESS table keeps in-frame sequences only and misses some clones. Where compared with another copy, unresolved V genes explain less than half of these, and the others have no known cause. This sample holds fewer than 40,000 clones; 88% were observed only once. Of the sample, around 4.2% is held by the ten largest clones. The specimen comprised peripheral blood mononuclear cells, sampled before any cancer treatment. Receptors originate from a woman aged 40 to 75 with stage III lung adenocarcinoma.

CDR3 bases: TGTGCCAGTAGTAGTCTTTGGGGCCACAATGAGCAGTTCTTC. It specifies CASSSLWGHNEQFF. V gene TRBV19 combines with J gene TRBJ2-1, with D possibly matching TRBD1 (5 bases). This CDR3 has 14 amino acids. Germline CDR1 is LNHDA and CDR2 is SQIVND (reference sequence). V lost 4 bases, J lost 5 bases, and 12 bases lay in between.

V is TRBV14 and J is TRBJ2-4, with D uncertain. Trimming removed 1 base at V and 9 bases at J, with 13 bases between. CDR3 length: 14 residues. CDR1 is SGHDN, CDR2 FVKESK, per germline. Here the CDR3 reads CASSQGAAWGIQYF. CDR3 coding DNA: TGTGCCAGCAGCCAAGGGGCGGCGTGGGGCATTCAGTACTTC.

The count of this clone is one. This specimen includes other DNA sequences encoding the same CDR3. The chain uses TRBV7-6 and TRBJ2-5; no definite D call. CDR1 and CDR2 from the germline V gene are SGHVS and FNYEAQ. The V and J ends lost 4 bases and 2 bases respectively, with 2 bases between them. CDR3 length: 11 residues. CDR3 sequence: CASSSQETQYF. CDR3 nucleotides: TGTGCCAGCAGCTCACAAGAGACCCAGTACTTC. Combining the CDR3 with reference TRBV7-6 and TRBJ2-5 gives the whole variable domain GAGVSQSPRYKVTKRGQDVALRCDPISGHVSLYWYRQALGQGPEFLTYFNYEAQQDKSGLPNDRFSAERPEGSISTLTIQRTEQRDSAMYRCASSSQETQYFGPGTRLLVL.

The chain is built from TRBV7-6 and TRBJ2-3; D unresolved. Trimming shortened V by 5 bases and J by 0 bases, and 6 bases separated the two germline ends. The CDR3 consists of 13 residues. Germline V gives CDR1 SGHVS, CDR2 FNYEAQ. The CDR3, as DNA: TGTGCCAGCAGCCCCTACAGCACAGATACGCAGTATTTT. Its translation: CASSPYSTDTQYF. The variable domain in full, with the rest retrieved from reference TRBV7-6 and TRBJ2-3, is GAGVSQSPRYKVTKRGQDVALRCDPISGHVSLYWYRQALGQGPEFLTYFNYEAQQDKSGLPNDRFSAERPEGSISTLTIQRTEQRDSAMYRCASSPYSTDTQYFGPGTRLTVL.